The T cell receptor (beta chain) described here comes from a study of T cells in Graves' hyperthyroidism and ophthalmopathy. General study findings and limits: Blood shared most expanded thyroid clonotypes above 0.001.

The sample holds a few counts of this clonotype. Its specificity is not known. Trimming took 3 bases from V and 5 from J; bases not matched to a gene: 1. This CDR3 spans 12 amino acids. Germline lookup yields CDR1 GTSNPN and CDR2 SVGIG (reference sequence). Not enrolled were patients with uncontrolled infection, other autoimmune disease, pregnancy or lactation. Authors of the study amplified TCR beta CDR3 regions from RNA transcripts. When the TCR CDR3 underwent first-round RT-PCR, the HTBI primer set was used. Via MiXCR, TCRdb re-called the multiplex PCR reads, giving one row per CDR3 protein. The sample records some 600,000 distinct CDR3 sequences, approximately 15% being singletons.

The genes are TRBV30 and TRBJ2-1; 7 positions match TRBD2. Sequencing was performed on blood. The TCR sequence derives from a woman younger than 45 with Graves' hyperthyroidism that later progressed to Graves' ophthalmopathy. As DNA, the CDR3 is TGTGCCTGGAGGCTAGCGGACAATGAGCAGTTCTTC. It specifies CAWRLADNEQFF.